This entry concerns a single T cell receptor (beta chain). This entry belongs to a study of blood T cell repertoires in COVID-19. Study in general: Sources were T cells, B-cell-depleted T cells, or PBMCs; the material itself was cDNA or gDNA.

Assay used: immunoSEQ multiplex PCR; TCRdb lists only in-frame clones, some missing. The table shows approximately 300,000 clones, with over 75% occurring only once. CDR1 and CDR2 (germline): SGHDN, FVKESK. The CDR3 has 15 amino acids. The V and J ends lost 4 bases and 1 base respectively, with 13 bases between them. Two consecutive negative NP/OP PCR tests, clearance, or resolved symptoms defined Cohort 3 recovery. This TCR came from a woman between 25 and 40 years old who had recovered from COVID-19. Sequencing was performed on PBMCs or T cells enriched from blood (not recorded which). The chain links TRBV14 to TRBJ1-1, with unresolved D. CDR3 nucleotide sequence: TGTGCCAGCAGCCCGGCGGGCCATGGGAACACTGAAGCTTTCTTT. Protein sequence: CASSPAGHGNTEAFF.